Listed below are T cell receptor beta chains from one sample, sequenced in a study of blood T cell repertoires in COVID-19. Assay used: immunoSEQ multiplex PCR; TCRdb lists only in-frame clones, some missing. The sample records around 250,000 clones, around 83% being singletons. Specimen: peripheral blood. Receptors were obtained from an elderly man with acute or convalescent COVID-19. CDR3s include the opening cysteine and the closing phenylalanine or tryptophan. Each record gives: clone size, CDR3 length, V gene, J gene, D gene, CDR3 DNA, CDR3 protein. A D gene is named only where the DNA matches it firmly. Where a row states a size, it is once, few, many or the class of an expanded clone; other rows omit it.

few	17	TRBV7-7	TRBJ2-5	TRBD2	TGTGCCAGCAGCTCCACCCGGGGGGCTAGCGGGAAAGAGACCCAGTACTTC	CASSSTRGASGKETQYF
.	14	TRBV20-1	TRBJ1-5	.	TGCAGTGCTAGTTCCGGGATGGAGAATCAGCCCCAGCATTTT	CSASSGMENQPQHF
.	16	TRBV6-5	TRBJ1-3	TRBD1	TGTGCCAGCAGTTCACCAGGGGGATCGCCTGGAAACACCATATATTTT	CASSSPGGSPGNTIYF
once	16	TRBV10-3	TRBJ2-3	TRBD2	TGTGCCATCAGTCCCACGGCGGGAGGGCTTACAGATACGCAGTATTTT	CAISPTAGGLTDTQYF
.	15	TRBV18	TRBJ1-4	.	TGTGCCAGCTCACCGAGAAGGACAGACGATGAAAAACTGTTTTTT	CASSPRRTDDEKLFF
.	15	TRBV11-3	TRBJ2-1	TRBD1	TGTGCCAGCAGCCCCGGACAGGCTCCTGGGAATGAGCAGTTCTTC	CASSPGQAPGNEQFF
.	12	TRBV3-1/TRBV3-2	TRBJ2-1	.	TGTGCCAGCAGCCAAGGTCCTCCTGAGCAGTTCTTC	CASSQGPPEQFF
few	15	TRBV19	TRBJ2-2	.	TGTGCCAGTACCCCCGGAGGGACCAACACCGGGGAGCTGTTTTTT	CASTPGGTNTGELFF
.	20	TRBV28	TRBJ1-5	.	TGTGCCAGCAGTTTATCGGCAGGGAGGGCGGGGGTGAGAAGCAATCAGCCCCAGCATTTT	CASSLSAGRAGVRSNQPQHF
.	15	TRBV9	TRBJ2-5	TRBD1	TGTGCCAGCAGCGTAACCTCCGGGACAGCAAGTACCCAGTACTTC	CASSVTSGTASTQYF
.	17	TRBV28	TRBJ2-5	TRBD2	TGTGCCAGCAGTCGACAACTGGCTAGCGGGATTGGGGAGACCCAGTACTTC	CASSRQLASGIGETQYF
.	15	TRBV19	TRBJ2-5	.	TGTGCCAGTAGGAAGACAGCGAATATCCCAGGGACCCAGTACTTC	CASRKTANIPGTQYF
.	16	TRBV28	TRBJ2-5	.	TGTGCCAGCAGAGATAAGAAGACACCGAGTCAAGAGACCCAGTACTTC	CASRDKKTPSQETQYF
once	15	TRBV9	TRBJ1-4	TRBD1	TGTGCCAGCAGCGTAGAAGGGACAGGGCGAGAAAAACTGTTTTTT	CASSVEGTGREKLFF
.	13	TRBV7-2	TRBJ1-1	.	TGTGCCAGCAGCTCGATCCGGGACACTGAAGCTTTCTTT	CASSSIRDTEAFF
few	14	TRBV19	TRBJ2-2	.	TGTGCCACGAGGACAGTAACGAACACCGGGGAGCTGTTTTTT	CATRTVTNTGELFF
.	15	TRBV19	TRBJ2-4	TRBD1	TGTGCGAGTAGTATTAACAGGGGGAGCAAAAACATTCAGTACTTC	CASSINRGSKNIQYF
few	14	TRBV3-1/TRBV3-2	TRBJ1-4	TRBD1	TGTGCCAGCAGCCGGACAGGGGAGAATGAAAAACTGTTTTTT	CASSRTGENEKLFF
.	16	TRBV11-2	TRBJ2-7	.	TGTGCCAGCAGCTTGGAAACTCTAGCGAGCTCCTACGAGCAGTACTTC	CASSLETLASSYEQYF
.	16	TRBV3-1/TRBV3-2	TRBJ2-1	TRBD2	TGTGCCAGCAGGGGGACTAGCGGGAGTGTCAGCGATGAGCAGTTCTTC	CASRGTSGSVSDEQFF
.	12	TRBV3-1/TRBV3-2	TRBJ2-1	.	TGTGCCAGCAGCCGCATTCCAGGTGAGCAGTTCTTC	CASSRIPGEQFF
.	17	TRBV28	TRBJ2-7	TRBD2	TGTGCCAGCATCGCCGCCCTCGGCGGGGGGGAGGGACGCGGGCAGTACTTC	CASIAALGGGEGRGQYF
few	18	TRBV7-3	TRBJ2-2	TRBD2	TGTGCCAGCAGCTTAAAAGGCGGGAGGGCCTCTAACACCGGGGAGCTGTTTTTT	CASSLKGGRASNTGELFF
once	15	TRBV5-1	TRBJ2-2	TRBD1	TGCGCCAGCAGCGCGAAACAGGGGTACACCGGGGAGCTGTTTTTT	CASSAKQGYTGELFF
.	14	TRBV11-3	TRBJ2-5	.	TGTGCCAGCAGCTTAGGGCAGGATGGAGAGACCCAGTACTTC	CASSLGQDGETQYF
.	14	TRBV15	TRBJ2-4	.	TGTGCCACCAGCAGAGATCAGGGGATGAACATTCAGTACTTC	CATSRDQGMNIQYF
.	14	TRBV24-1	TRBJ1-1	.	TGTGCCACCAAATCAGGGCGGCGGGGGACTGAAGCTTTCTTT	CATKSGRRGTEAFF
.	13	TRBV5-1	TRBJ2-5	.	TGCGCCAGCAGCGGGGGCGACCAAGAGACCCAGTACTTC	CASSGGDQETQYF
.	15	TRBV28	TRBJ2-1	TRBD2	TGTGCCAGCAGCCCAAGCGGGAGCTCCTACAATGAGCAGTTCTTC	CASSPSGSSYNEQFF
.	16	TRBV28	TRBJ1-2	.	TGTGCCAGCAGTTCCACCCCCACGGGGGAGAACTATGGCTACACCTTC	CASSSTPTGENYGYTF
.	15	TRBV28	TRBJ2-2	TRBD1	TGTGCCAGCAGTTTGCCGACAGGGCGGACCGGGGAGCTGTTTTTT	CASSLPTGRTGELFF
.	15	TRBV4-2	TRBJ2-5	TRBD2	TGTGCCAGCAGCCAGACTAGCGGGTACCAAGAGACCCAGTACTTC	CASSQTSGYQETQYF
.	13	TRBV7-8	TRBJ1-5	TRBD1	TGTGCCAGCAGCTTGGACAGGGGTCAGCCCCAGCATTTT	CASSLDRGQPQHF
.	17	TRBV27	TRBJ2-1	TRBD2	TGTGCCAGCAGTCCACCGGGACTAGCGGGGACCATCAATGAGCAGTTCTTC	CASSPPGLAGTINEQFF
.	14	TRBV19	TRBJ1-6	TRBD1	TGTGCCAGTAGTATGGGGACAGCTAATTCACCCCTCCACTTT	CASSMGTANSPLHF
.	16	TRBV7-7	TRBJ2-5	TRBD2	TGTGCTAGCAGCCTCCGAAGGGCGGGGGGGCAGGAGACCCAGTACTTC	CASSLRRAGGQETQYF
.	16	TRBV3-1/TRBV3-2	TRBJ1-5	TRBD1	TGTGCCAGCAGCCAAGCCCGACAGGGCGTCAATCAGCCCCAGCATTTT	CASSQARQGVNQPQHF